A single sample gave rise to the 9 T cell receptor beta chains below, sequenced in a study of OX40 agonist ivuxolimab in advanced cancers. Libraries were prepared by immunoSEQ multiplex PCR; TCRdb keeps only in-frame clonotypes and omits some of them. The sample has fewer than 40,000 clones, around nine tenths seen once. The material was CD4+ or CD8+ T cells sorted from blood, obtained in a trial of the OX40 agonist ivuxolimab. These receptors were collected from an adult with an advanced solid tumor such as melanoma, head and neck, liver or kidney cancer.

This sequence joins TRBV11-3 and TRBJ2-2; 8 bases agree with TRBD2. Germline V CDR1 and CDR2: SGHNT, YENEEA. The CDR3 is made up of 14 amino acids. The V gene end was trimmed by 6 bases and the J gene end by 1 base; junction bases not matched to a gene: 1. The chain's CDR3 is CASSTSGNTGELFF. The CDR3 DNA sequence: TGTGCCAGCAGTACTAGCGGGAACACCGGGGAGCTGTTTTTT. The full variable domain, its missing parts supplied by reference TRBV11-3 and TRBJ2-2, is EAGVVQSPRYKIIEKKQPVAFWCNPISGHNTLYWYLQNLGQGPELLIRYENEEAVDDSQLPKDRFSAERLKGVDSTLKIQPAELGDSAVYLCASSTSGNTGELFFGEGSRLTVL.

V gene TRBV11-2 combines with J gene TRBJ1-2; D not certain. V was cut by 3 bases and J by 4 bases, with 21 bases left in between. Looked up from germline, CDR1 is SGHAT and CDR2 is FQNNGV. The CDR3 sequence is 17 residues long. The CDR3 loop reads CASSLRGPGGWSYGYTF. CDR3 sequence (DNA): TGTGCCAGCAGCTTGAGAGGTCCAGGCGGATGGTCCTATGGCTACACCTTC.

The V gene is TRBV19, the J gene TRBJ2-7; D is unclear. V lost 7 bases and J lost 2, with 18 bases in between. This CDR3 is 15 amino acids long. Germline V gene sequence: CDR1 LNHDA, CDR2 SQIVND (reference sequence). This CDR3 is CASKVADGGAYEQYF. Here the CDR3 DNA reads TGTGCCAGTAAGGTTGCCGACGGTGGGGCCTACGAGCAGTACTTC.

The J gene is TRBJ2-5, the V gene TRBV19; TRBD1 is a possible D gene (5 bases). Trimming removed 2 bases from V and 1 base from J, with 8 bases in between. The CDR3 consists of 14 residues. Germline V gene sequence: CDR1 LNHDA, CDR2 SQIVND (reference sequence). CDR3 amino acids: CASSIQGLQETQYF. CDR3 sequence (DNA): TGTGCCAGTAGTATACAGGGCCTCCAAGAGACCCAGTACTTC.

The chain joins TRBV19 to TRBJ1-1; possibly TRBD1 for D (5 bases). Germline-derived CDR1 and CDR2 are LNHDA and SQIVND (reference sequence). This CDR3 has 17 residues. The V and J ends lost 6 bases and 5 bases respectively, with 25 bases between them. The CDR3 loop reads CASSTIWRDSLGTEAFF. Here the CDR3 DNA reads TGTGCCAGTAGCACTATTTGGAGGGACTCCCTGGGGACTGAAGCTTTCTTT.

This chain connects TRBV4-1 to TRBJ2-3; D remains unclear. V gave up 1 base and J gave up 2 bases, with 4 bases separating them. This CDR3 is built from 13 residues. Germline-derived CDR1 and CDR2 are MGHRA and YSYEKL. CDR3 nucleotide sequence: TGCGCCAGCAGCCAAGGATCCACAGATACGCAGTATTTT. This codes for CASSQGSTDTQYF.

The rearrangement joins TRBV5-8 to TRBJ2-1; TRBD1 matches at 9 bases. The trim removed 0 bases at V and 5 bases at J, leaving 3 bases unmatched. Germline V gives CDR1 SGHTS, CDR2 YDEGEE. There are 15 residues in the CDR3. CDR3 coding DNA: TGTGCCAGCAGCTTGGGGACAGGGGCTAACAATGAGCAGTTCTTC. Translation: CASSLGTGANNEQFF.

J is TRBJ2-7 and V is TRBV9; D is perhaps TRBD1 (6 bases). V gave up 3 bases and J gave up 2 bases, with 15 bases separating them. Germline V gene sequence: CDR1 SGDLS, CDR2 YYNGEE. The CDR3 is made up of 15 amino acids. The DNA for the CDR3 is TGTGCCAGCAGCGCAAGTCAGGGGACCCCCTACGAGCAGTACTTC. Translating gives CASSASQGTPYEQYF. The full variable domain, in which reference TRBV9 and TRBJ2-7 provide the parts outside the CDR3, is DSGVTQTPKHLITATGQRVTLRCSPRSGDLSVYWYQQSLDQGLQFLIQYYNGEERAKGNILERFSAQQFPDLHSELNLSSLELGDSALYFCASSASQGTPYEQYFGPGTRLTVT.

This sequence joins TRBV27 and TRBJ2-1; 7 bases map to TRBD2. The CDR3 extends over 13 amino acids. Per germline, CDR1 MNHEY and CDR2 SMNVEV (reference sequence). With 2 bases clipped from V and 7 bases from J, the junction kept 2 bases outside the gene matches. The chain's CDR3 is CASSLTGGNEQFF. CDR3 nucleotides: TGTGCCAGCAGTTTAACGGGAGGAAATGAGCAGTTCTTC.